This T cell receptor (beta chain) stems from a study of spatial heterogeneity in lung cancer. Whole-study context: An average of more than ten raw reads was observed per unique TCR and UMI combination. Findings of the study overall: Ubiquitous expanded tumor TCRs were seen in blood more at resection than at follow-up.

As to time point: sample taken at primary tumor resection. Sequencing of whole RNA from tumor, nontumor lung or frozen PBMC involved no sorting. A total of around 72 untreated early-stage non-small cell lung cancer patients served as donors. Trimming removed 4 bases from V and 1 base from J, with 22 bases in between. This CDR3 is built from 18 residues. CDR1 is SEHNR and CDR2 is FQNEAQ in the germline V gene (reference sequence). On this clonotype: The antigen is undetermined.

On each TCR cDNA molecule, a unique molecular identifier was present. Each CDR3 protein is one row after TCRdb ran MiXCR on the 5' RACE reads. The sample records about 41,000 distinct CDR3 sequences, about 12% being singletons. The sample was PBMCs, taken at surgery. The V call is TRBV7-9, the J call TRBJ2-5, with a weak D call TRBD1 (6 bases). This clonotype originated in a female donor with early-stage non-small cell lung cancer. The CDR3 DNA follows: TGTGCCAGCAGCTCCACCCTTGGGGGCGTTCACCCCCAAGAGACCCAGTACTTC. Protein: CASSSTLGGVHPQETQYF.